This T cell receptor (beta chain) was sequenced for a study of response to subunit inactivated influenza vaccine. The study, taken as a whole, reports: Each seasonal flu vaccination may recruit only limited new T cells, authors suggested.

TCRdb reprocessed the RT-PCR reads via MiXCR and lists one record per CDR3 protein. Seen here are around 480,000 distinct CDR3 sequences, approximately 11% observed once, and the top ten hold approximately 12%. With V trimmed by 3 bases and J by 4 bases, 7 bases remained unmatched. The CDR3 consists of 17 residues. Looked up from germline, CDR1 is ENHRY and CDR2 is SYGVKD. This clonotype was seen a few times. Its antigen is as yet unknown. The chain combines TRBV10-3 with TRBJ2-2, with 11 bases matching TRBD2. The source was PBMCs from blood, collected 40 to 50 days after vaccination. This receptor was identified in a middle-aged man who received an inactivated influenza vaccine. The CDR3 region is CAISDSGRASRTGELFF. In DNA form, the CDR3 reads TGTGCCATCAGTGATAGCGGGAGGGCCTCTCGCACCGGGGAGCTGTTTTTT.